The sequence of this TCR beta chain was determined in a study of response to subunit inactivated influenza vaccine. Via MiXCR, TCRdb re-called the RT-PCR reads, giving one row per CDR3 protein. The sample carries about 620,000 distinct CDR3 sequences, approximately 11% recorded once. This clonotype has a handful of counts. This CDR3 spans 16 amino acids. J lost 3 bases, V lost 5 bases, and 9 bases had no gene match. Germline lookup yields CDR1 SGHTA and CDR2 FQGNSA. These data also formed part of another study, on T cells expressing NK-cell markers. That source notes: Scientists made TCR beta cDNA using 5'RACE template switching with UMIs. There were a few donors in whom these clonotypes also led the CD3+CD56-NKG2C+ fraction.

Sequenced material: PBMCs from blood, taken on the day of vaccination. The TCR sequence derives from a man aged 45-65 years who received an inactivated influenza vaccine. This chain links TRBV7-2 with TRBJ2-2; 7 bases align to TRBD1. CDR3 sequence: CASSPGTATDTGELFF. The CDR3 nucleotides are TGTGCCAGCAGCCCAGGGACAGCCACGGACACCGGGGAGCTGTTTTTT.